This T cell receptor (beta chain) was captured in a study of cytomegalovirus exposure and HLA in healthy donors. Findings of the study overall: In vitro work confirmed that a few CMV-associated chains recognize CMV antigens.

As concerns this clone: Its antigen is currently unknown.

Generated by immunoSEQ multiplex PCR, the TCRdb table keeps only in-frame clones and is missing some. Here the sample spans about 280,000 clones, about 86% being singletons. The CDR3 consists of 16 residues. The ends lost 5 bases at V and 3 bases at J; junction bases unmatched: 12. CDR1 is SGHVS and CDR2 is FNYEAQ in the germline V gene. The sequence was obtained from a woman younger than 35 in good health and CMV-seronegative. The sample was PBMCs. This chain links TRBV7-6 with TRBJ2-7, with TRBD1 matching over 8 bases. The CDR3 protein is CASSPFTRGRNYEQYF. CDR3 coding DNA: TGTGCCAGCAGCCCCTTCACCAGGGGGCGAAACTACGAGCAGTACTTC.